What follows are 9 T cell receptor beta chains derived from one specimen sequenced in a study of T-cell reconstitution after alpha-beta-depleted transplantation in children. Unique molecular identifiers were used in preparing the TCRbeta library. Each CDR3 protein is one row after TCRdb ran MiXCR on the PCR reads. The sample lists fewer than 550,000 distinct CDR3 sequences; roughly 10% were seen once. Sequencing used PBMCs, mostly from graft donor cells, obtained 180 days after TCRalphabeta/CD19-depleted stem cell transplant. These receptors were obtained from a female patient between 2 and 10 years old who had a stem cell transplant for aplastic anemia, so the T cells may come from the graft donor.

This clonotype was detected only a few times. The J gene is TRBJ2-3, the V gene TRBV29-1; D remains ambiguous. V was trimmed by 5 bases and J by 2 bases, leaving 14 bases between them. Germline values: CDR1 SQVTM, CDR2 ANQGSEA. The CDR3 covers 14 residues. The CDR3 DNA reads TGCAGCGTTACGACGCTCCGTCACACAGATACGCAGTATTTT. Its translation: CSVTTLRHTDTQYF.

CDR3 nucleotide sequence: TGTGCCAGCAGTTTACGAACCGACACCTACGAGCAGTACTTC. Translated: CASSLRTDTYEQYF. The chain links TRBV9 to TRBJ2-7; D remains ambiguous. Germline values: CDR1 SGDLS, CDR2 YYNGEE. The CDR3 extends over 14 amino acids. V shed 5 bases and J shed 2 bases, with 14 bases lying between them.

This sequence joins TRBV20-1 and TRBJ1-5; weak D call: TRBD1 (5 bases). V was shortened by 5 bases and J by 0 bases, with 14 bases between the two germline ends. The CDR3 has 15 amino acids. Per the germline V gene, CDR1 is DFQATT and CDR2 is SNEGSKA (reference sequence). Here the CDR3 reads CSAGDLEYSNQPQHF. Written as DNA, the CDR3 is TGCAGTGCTGGGGACCTCGAGTATAGCAATCAGCCCCAGCATTTT.

The chain recombines TRBV5-1 with TRBJ2-1, with 7 bases that match TRBD2. From germline, CDR1 is SGHRS and CDR2 YFSETQ. V trimming: 6 bases; J trimming: 5 bases; junction bases outside the gene matches: 8. The CDR3 totals 14 residues. The CDR3: CASNAGTNNNEQFF. In DNA form, the CDR3 reads TGCGCCAGCAATGCCGGGACTAACAACAATGAGCAGTTCTTC. Filled out from reference TRBV5-1 and TRBJ2-1, the complete variable domain reads KAGVTQTPRYLIKTRGQQVTLSCSPISGHRSVSWYQQTPGQGLQFLFEYFSETQRNKGNFPGRFSGRQFSNSRSEMNVSTLELGDSALYLCASNAGTNNNEQFFGPGTRLTVL.

This clonotype was detected only a few times. The chain couples TRBV9 to TRBJ2-2, with 13 bases lining up with TRBD2. The CDR3 contains 17 residues. Germline V CDR1 and CDR2: SGDLS, YYNGEE. V was pared by 5 bases and J by 5 bases, with 9 bases of the junction left unmatched. The CDR3 protein is CASSYSPGLAGTGELFF. CDR3 DNA: TGTGCCAGCAGTTACAGTCCGGGACTAGCGGGGACCGGGGAGCTGTTTTTT.

In DNA, the CDR3 is TGCGCCAGCAGCCAAGGCGTGAGCGTGGGGCAGTTCTTC. As protein: CASSQGVSVGQFF. V usage is TRBV4-3 and J usage is TRBJ2-1; the D is unclear. The CDR3 is 13 residues long. Trimming took 1 base from V and 12 from J, leaving 13 bases between them. In germline, CDR1 is LGHNA, CDR2 YSLEER.

Regarding this clonotype: Given a much more abundant clone one base away, this may be a read error. V usage is TRBV12-3 or TRBV12-4 and J usage is TRBJ2-1; possibly TRBD2 for D (5 bases). CDR3 length: 14 amino acids. This chain's CDR3 is CASSYGLLIDERFF. For the CDR3, the DNA is TGTGCCAGCAGTTACGGACTTCTGATCGATGAGCGGTTCTTC.

This clonotype was seen a few times. The chain recombines TRBV28 with TRBJ1-1; D gene uncertain. CDR1 is MDHEN, CDR2 SYDVKM, per germline. The length of the CDR3 is 15 residues. The V gene lost 6 bases and the J gene lost 5 bases, with 19 bases spanning the gap. The CDR3 is CASRMVVVRNTEAFF. In DNA form, the CDR3 reads TGTGCCAGCAGGATGGTTGTGGTGAGGAATACTGAAGCTTTCTTT.

The chain uses TRBV7-2 and TRBJ1-5, with D maybe TRBD1 (5 bases). The CDR3 extends over 14 amino acids. V lost 6 bases, J lost 7 bases, and 16 bases lay in between. Germline CDR1 reads SGHTA; CDR2 reads FQGNSA. This chain's CDR3 is CASSLTGRDQPQHF. The CDR3 nucleotides are TGTGCCAGCAGTCTTACAGGAAGAGACCAGCCCCAGCATTTT.